This T cell receptor beta chain is from a study of blood T cells in healthy people across ages. Concerning this clonotype itself: Its antigen is not identified.

Alongside a J-beta primer mix, a sample-barcoded 5' primer served in a second PCR lasting about 7 to 12 cycles. TCRdb ran MiXCR on the 5' RACE reads and lists one entry per CDR3 protein. The repertoire holds about 970,000 distinct CDR3 sequences, roughly 51% seen once, with over 20% in the top ten. The germline V gene has CDR1 SQVTM and CDR2 ANQGSEA. The ends lost 6 bases at V and 4 bases at J; junction bases unmatched: 11. CDR3 length: 14 amino acids. Broader study findings: A greater number of naive CD4+ cells and higher diversity distinguished long-lived donors from aged donors. The CMV status of each donor remained undetermined, and this could have confounded shifts in expanded clonotypes.

The sample consisted of blood. The chain has TRBV29-1 and TRBJ1-2; 7 bases fit TRBD1. This clonotype originated in a woman aged 55-75 years in good health. In DNA form, the CDR3 reads TGCAGCGTGCAGACTAACAGGGGTGGCTATGGCTACACCTTC. This encodes CSVQTNRGGYGYTF.